Presented here are 15 T cell receptor beta chains from one specimen sequenced in a study of metastatic and nonmetastatic thyroid tumors. TCRdb re-clonotyped the PCR reads via MiXCR. The sample records 40,000 or so clones, around 26% being singletons. Patients underwent thyroid surgery, and none had received any treatment before it. The sample consisted of blood. These receptors all come from a female donor with papillary thyroid cancer or a benign thyroid nodule (not recorded which). Some clones in this sample may be carry-over from other donors' samples.

This clone was seen once. The chain has TRBV7-2 and TRBJ2-2; 12 positions match TRBD1. V trimming: 9 bases; J trimming: 5 bases; junction bases outside the gene matches: 7. This CDR3 spans 15 amino acids. Germline CDR1 and CDR2: SGHTA and FQGNSA. As DNA, the CDR3 is TGTGCCAGTAGGGGACAGGGGGCAGGGACCGGGGAGCTGTTTTTT. Translated, it gives CASRGQGAGTGELFF.

This clone has a count of ten or more. The genes are TRBV5-1 and TRBJ1-6; D gene ambiguous. The CDR3 runs to 16 residues. The V and J ends lost 2 bases and 3 bases respectively, with 12 bases between them. The germline V gene has CDR1 SGHRS and CDR2 YFSETQ. In DNA form, the CDR3 reads TGCGCCAGCAGCTTAGGAACAGCGAGCTATAATTCACCCCTCCACTTT. It yields the protein CASSLGTASYNSPLHF.

This clone counts as medium-sized. At one of its ends the junction is not consistent with the germline gene, which may arise from a read error. The chain links TRBV28 to TRBJ1-2, with D possibly matching TRBD1 (5 bases). There are 14 residues in the CDR3. Germline lookup yields CDR1 MDHEN and CDR2 SYDVKM. The CDR3 DNA reads as TGTGCCAGCCGTTTTCGGGGCCTCGACTATGGCTACACCTTC. The encoded protein is CASRFRGLDYGYTF.

By sample share, this clone is medium-sized. CDR3 sequence: CASSHGQEGWETQYF. For the CDR3, the DNA is TGTGCCAGCAGTCATGGACAGGAAGGATGGGAGACCCAGTACTTC. This chain joins TRBV28 and TRBJ2-5, with 7 bases that match TRBD1. CDR3 size: 15 residues. V dropped 5 bases and J dropped 5; count of bases not matched to a gene: 11. Germline V gives CDR1 MDHEN, CDR2 SYDVKM.

This chain joins TRBV11-2 and TRBJ2-7, with unresolved D. With 1 base removed from V and 4 bases from J, the gap between germline ends came to 8 bases. Germline V lookup: CDR1 SGHAT, CDR2 FQNNGV. The CDR3 sequence is 13 residues long. CDR3 in DNA: TGTGCCAGCAGCTTAGCCCCAAGGTACGAGCAGTACTTC. Its protein product is CASSLAPRYEQYF.

In its sample, this clone was seen a few times. This clone may be a read error of a much larger clone one base away. Other DNA variants within this sample encode the same CDR3. Written as DNA, the CDR3 is TGCGCCAGCAGCTTAGTGGACAGGGTACGATTTGAGACCCAGTACTTC. Translation: CASSLVDRVRFETQYF. V gene TRBV7-9 combines with J gene TRBJ2-5; 8 bases fit TRBD1. This CDR3 spans 16 amino acids. Germline CDR1 is SEHNR and CDR2 is FQNEAQ (reference sequence).

J is TRBJ2-7 and V is TRBV28, with TRBD2 as a possible D gene (6 bases). The V gene's germline CDR1 is MDHEN and CDR2 SYDVKM. V gave up 6 bases and J gave up 3 bases, with 9 bases separating them. The CDR3 contains 12 residues. The CDR3 here is CASSVTSYEQYF. The CDR3 DNA follows: TGTGCCAGCAGCGTGACTAGCTACGAGCAGTACTTC.

This clone was picked up many times. Other nucleotide sequences from this sample produce the same CDR3. The chain joins TRBV5-5 to TRBJ2-3, with D possibly TRBD2 on 6 matching bases. The germline V gene has CDR1 SGHKS and CDR2 YYEKEE (reference sequence). CDR3 length equals 14 residues. V lost 0 bases to trimming and J lost 2 bases, with 7 bases between them. For the CDR3, the DNA is TGTGCCAGCAGCTTGGGGACTATCACAGATACGCAGTATTTT. As protein: CASSLGTITDTQYF.

V is TRBV20-1 and J is TRBJ2-7, with TRBD2 matching over 10 bases. V shed 6 bases and J 4 bases; nucleotides not matched to a gene: 6. Per the germline V gene, CDR1 is DFQATT and CDR2 is SNEGSKA (reference sequence). The CDR3 has 13 residues. The CDR3 sequence is CSAALAGEYEQYF. Here the CDR3 DNA reads TGCAGTGCGGCGCTAGCGGGAGAATACGAGCAGTACTTC.

The chain carries TRBV7-9 and TRBJ2-2; D might be TRBD1 (5 bases). The ends were cut back, 7 bases at V and 2 bases at J, with 11 bases in the middle. Germline V lookup: CDR1 SEHNR, CDR2 FQNEAQ (reference sequence). The CDR3 runs 14 residues. CDR3 residues: CASIRQCNTGELFF. CDR3 sequence (DNA): TGTGCCAGCATCCGACAGTGTAACACCGGGGAGCTGTTTTTT. Full variable domain (rest looked up from reference TRBV7-9 and TRBJ2-2): DTGVSQNPRHKITKRGQNVTFRCDPISEHNRLYWYRQTLGQGPEFLTYFQNEAQLEKSRLLSDRFSAERPKGSFSTLEIQRTEQGDSAMYLCASIRQCNTGELFFGEGSRLTVL.

This clone was detected many times. Distinct nucleotide sequences in the sample also encode this CDR3. V is TRBV3-1 and J is TRBJ2-7, with D hard to call. Per the germline V gene, CDR1 is LGHDT and CDR2 is YNNKEL (reference sequence). V gave up 4 bases and J gave up 3 bases, with 22 bases separating them. The CDR3 spans 17 residues. The CDR3 DNA follows: TGTGCCAGCAGCCCGGGTCCCCGTTCGATGTTCCTCTACGAGCAGTACTTC. Protein product: CASSPGPRSMFLYEQYF.

The chain couples TRBV7-2 to TRBJ1-2; D call uncertain. V was clipped by 4 bases and J by 7 bases, with 13 bases between them. The length of the CDR3 is 13 residues. The germline CDR1 and CDR2 sequences are SGHTA and FQGNSA. The CDR3, as DNA: TGTGCCAGCAGCTCCGGGCCAAACAGTGGCTACACCTTC. Amino acid sequence: CASSSGPNSGYTF.

This chain uses TRBV15 with TRBJ1-3; the D is unclear. CDR1 and CDR2 (germline): LNHNV, YYDKDF (reference sequence). The ends were cut back, 0 bases at V and 4 bases at J, with 4 bases in the middle. CDR3 length: 13 residues. This CDR3 reads CATSREEGNTIYF. Here the CDR3 DNA reads TGTGCCACCAGCAGAGAGGAGGGAAACACCATATATTTT.

This clone ranks as medium-sized. The chain joins TRBV28 to TRBJ2-3; 8 positions agree with TRBD1. Germline V gene sequence: CDR1 MDHEN, CDR2 SYDVKM. This CDR3 is 17 amino acids long. With 4 bases clipped from V and 2 bases from J, the junction kept 11 bases outside the gene matches. Here the CDR3 DNA reads TGTGCCAGCAGTTCCCAAGGGGGACAGGACCACACAGATACGCAGTATTTT. It is translated as CASSSQGGQDHTDTQYF.

This clone was seen a few times. The chain is built from TRBV3-1 and TRBJ2-7; TRBD2 aligns across 12 bases. Germline CDR1 LGHDT, CDR2 YNNKEL (reference sequence). The CDR3 has 14 amino acids. Trimming took 4 bases from V and 3 from J; bases not matched to a gene: 1. CDR3 nucleotide sequence: TGTGCCAGCAGCCGACTAGCGGGAGACTACGAGCAGTACTTC. Its translation: CASSRLAGDYEQYF.